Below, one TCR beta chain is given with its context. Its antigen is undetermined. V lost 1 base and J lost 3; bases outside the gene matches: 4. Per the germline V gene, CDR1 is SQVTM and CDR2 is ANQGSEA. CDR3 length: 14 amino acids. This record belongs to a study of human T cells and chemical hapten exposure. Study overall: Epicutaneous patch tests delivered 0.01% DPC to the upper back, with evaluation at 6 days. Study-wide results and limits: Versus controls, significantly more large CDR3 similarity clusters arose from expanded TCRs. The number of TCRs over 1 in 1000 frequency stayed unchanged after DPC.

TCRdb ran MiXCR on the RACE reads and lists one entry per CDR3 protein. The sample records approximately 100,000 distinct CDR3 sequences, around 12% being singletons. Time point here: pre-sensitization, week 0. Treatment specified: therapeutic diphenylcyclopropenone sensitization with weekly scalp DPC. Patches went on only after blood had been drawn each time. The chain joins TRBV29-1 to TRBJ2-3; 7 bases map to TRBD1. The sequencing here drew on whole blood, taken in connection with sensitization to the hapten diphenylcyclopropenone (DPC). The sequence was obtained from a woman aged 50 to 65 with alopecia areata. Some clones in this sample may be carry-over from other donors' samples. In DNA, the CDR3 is TGCAGCGTTGAAGGCAGGGGGAGTACAGATACGCAGTATTTT. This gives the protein CSVEGRGSTDTQYF.